The clone carrying this TCR beta chain was seen a handful of times. Its antigen is not known. The germline CDR1 and CDR2 sequences are LGHDT and YNNKEL (reference sequence). The germline V and J ends were trimmed by 3 bases and 7 bases, with 13 bases remaining between them. This CDR3 has 13 residues. MiXCR, applied by TCRdb to the RT-PCR reads, yields one record per CDR3 protein. The table has under 550,000 distinct CDR3 sequences, roughly 7.9% seen once. The entry originates in a study of response to subunit inactivated influenza vaccine. The study's findings and limits: Authors suggested each seasonal flu vaccination may recruit only limited numbers of new T cells.

This material consisted of PBMCs from blood, taken roughly 24 months after vaccination. This TCR was sampled from a man in his fifties or sixties who received an inactivated influenza vaccine. This chain joins TRBV3-1 and TRBJ2-7; either TRBD1 or TRBD2 may supply D (5 bases each). CDR3 in DNA: TGTGCCAGCAGCCAGGTGAGGGGTGGTGAGCAGTACTTC. Protein sequence: CASSQVRGGEQYF.